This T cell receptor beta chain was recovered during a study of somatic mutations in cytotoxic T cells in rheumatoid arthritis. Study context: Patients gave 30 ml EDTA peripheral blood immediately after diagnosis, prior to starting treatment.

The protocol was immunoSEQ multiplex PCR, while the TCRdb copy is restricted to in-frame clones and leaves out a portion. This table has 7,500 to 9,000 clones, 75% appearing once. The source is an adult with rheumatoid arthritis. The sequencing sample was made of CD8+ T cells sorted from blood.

This CDR3 is CSVVLTGGRNEQFF. In nucleotides, the CDR3 is TGCAGCGTCGTTTTGACGGGAGGAAGGAATGAGCAGTTCTTC. The V call is TRBV29-1, the J call TRBJ2-1, with 7 nucleotides matching TRBD2. The trim removed 6 bases at V and 7 bases at J, leaving 12 bases unmatched. Germline assignment: CDR1 SQVTM and CDR2 ANQGSEA. This CDR3 comprises 14 residues.